The 27 T cell receptor beta chains below were found in one sample sequenced in a study of T-cell reconstitution after alpha-beta-depleted transplantation in children. Library preparation (for TCRbeta) was performed with unique molecular identifiers. TCRdb recomputed calls from the PCR reads with MiXCR, one row per CDR3 protein. The sample yields under 750,000 distinct CDR3 sequences, more than 20% seen once. The sample here was PBMCs, mostly from graft donor cells, taken 360 days after TCRalphabeta/CD19-depleted stem cell transplant. These receptors were obtained from a boy under three years old who had a stem cell transplant for acute myeloid leukemia, so the T cells may come from the graft donor.

V usage is TRBV15 and J usage is TRBJ2-3; D is possibly TRBD1 or TRBD2 (5 bases each). This CDR3 comprises 12 residues. The germline CDR1 and CDR2 sequences are LNHNV and YYDKDF (reference sequence). The V end was cut by 5 bases, the J end by 7 bases, with 10 bases between. CDR3 in amino acids: CATSDSGYTQYF. CDR3 coding DNA: TGTGCCACCAGCGACAGCGGCTATACGCAGTATTTT.

The chain has TRBV20-1 and TRBJ1-4; D uncertain. The CDR3 loop spans 17 amino acids. V was shortened by 5 bases and J by 0 bases, with 19 bases between the two germline ends. Germline-derived CDR1 and CDR2 are DFQATT and SNEGSKA (reference sequence). The CDR3 is CSAQLRPHVTTNEKLFF. The CDR3 region has the DNA TGCAGTGCTCAACTCAGACCCCATGTCACAACTAATGAAAAACTGTTTTTT.

This clonotype was detected many times. This chain uses TRBV12-3 or TRBV12-4 with TRBJ2-3; D not resolved. The CDR3 loop spans 12 amino acids. The germline V and J ends were trimmed by 4 bases and 2 bases, with 4 bases remaining between them. In DNA, the CDR3 is TGTGCCAGCAGTTGGACCACAGATACGCAGTATTTT. Protein: CASSWTTDTQYF.

The V and J genes are TRBV9 and TRBJ2-7; TRBD2 matches at 8 bases. The CDR3 runs to 14 residues. The J segment lost 3 bases and the V segment lost 4 bases, leaving 6 bases of the junction unmatched. Germline V gene sequence: CDR1 SGDLS, CDR2 YYNGEE. The CDR3 here is CASSPLGGDYEQYF. In nucleotides, the CDR3 is TGTGCCAGCAGCCCCCTCGGGGGGGACTACGAGCAGTACTTC.

In its sample, this clonotype was seen many times. This sequence joins TRBV20-1 and TRBJ2-1; 9 bases align to TRBD2. The V and J ends lost 2 bases and 4 bases, in that order; junction bases with no gene match: 6. The CDR3 is made up of 15 amino acids. Looked up from germline, CDR1 is DFQATT and CDR2 is SNEGSKA (reference sequence). CDR3: CSARLAGRPYNEQFF. For the CDR3, the DNA is TGCAGTGCTAGACTAGCGGGGAGACCTTACAATGAGCAGTTCTTC.

In this sample, this clonotype turned up a few times. This sequence joins TRBV20-1 and TRBJ1-2, with D tentatively TRBD1 (5 bases). Trimming pared 5 bases from V and 0 bases from J, leaving 10 bases between. The CDR3 extends over 13 amino acids. The germline V gene encodes CDR1 DFQATT and CDR2 SNEGSKA (reference sequence). The CDR3 spells CSAAGASNYGYTF. The CDR3 nucleotides read TGCAGTGCTGCCGGGGCTTCTAACTATGGCTACACCTTC.

The rearrangement joins TRBV6-2 or TRBV6-3 to TRBJ2-1; 11 bases match TRBD2. Germline CDR1 MNHEY, CDR2 SVGEGT. Trimming at V came to 2 bases and at J to 3 bases, leaving 3 bases not matched to a gene. This CDR3 contains 16 residues. CDR3 residues: CASSYALAGGYNEQFF. The DNA for the CDR3 is TGTGCCAGCAGTTACGCGCTAGCGGGGGGCTACAATGAGCAGTTCTTC.

The gene calls are TRBV6-1 and TRBJ2-2, with 7 bases aligning to TRBD1. In germline, CDR1 is MNHNS, CDR2 SASEGT. This CDR3 region has 15 residues. The V and J ends lost 2 bases and 3 bases, in that order; junction bases with no gene match: 3. This CDR3 is CASSEKGAHTGELFF. CDR3 bases: TGTGCCAGCAGTGAAAAGGGGGCGCACACCGGGGAGCTGTTTTTT.

This clonotype was picked up many times. V gene TRBV20-1 combines with J gene TRBJ2-3, with D possibly being TRBD2 (7 bases). V dropped 0 bases and J dropped 2 bases, with 21 bases sitting between them. This CDR3 is built from 18 residues. Germline CDR1 DFQATT, CDR2 SNEGSKA (reference sequence). CDR3 sequence: CSARDRWGGALFTDTQYF. The CDR3 coding sequence is TGCAGTGCTAGAGATAGGTGGGGGGGGGCCCTCTTCACAGATACGCAGTATTTT.

For this clonotype: A junction end diverges from the germline sequence, so it may reflect a read error. The V and J genes are TRBV5-6 and TRBJ2-7; no firm D call. This CDR3 spans 13 amino acids. Germline CDR1 reads SGHDT; CDR2 reads YYEEEE. CDR3 DNA sequence: TGTGCCAGCAGCTTGGGACCTTCTCCGAGCAGCGACTTC. Residues: CASSLGPSPSSDF.

At least ten counts were recorded for this clonotype. This rearrangement joins TRBV20-1 to TRBJ1-5; D unclear. This CDR3 spans 12 amino acids. V dropped 6 bases and J dropped 2 bases, with 8 bases sitting between them. Germline V lookup: CDR1 DFQATT, CDR2 SNEGSKA (reference sequence). Here the CDR3 DNA reads TGCAGTGCAATTAGGGGCAATCAGCCCCAGCATTTT. It yields the protein CSAIRGNQPQHF.

In this sample, this clonotype turned up many times. V and J are TRBV7-6 and TRBJ2-7; tentative D call: TRBD2 (6 bases). Germline V lookup: CDR1 SGHVS, CDR2 FNYEAQ. The length of the CDR3 is 17 residues. Trimming removed 5 bases from V and 0 bases from J, with 20 bases in between. CDR3 DNA: TGTGCCAGCAGCCGTCCGCGGGAAGGCCCTTTCTCCTACGAGCAGTACTTC. It yields the protein CASSRPREGPFSYEQYF.

In this sample, this clonotype turned up once. The rearrangement joins TRBV20-1 to TRBJ2-5; 9 bases align to TRBD2. After removal of 0 bases from V and 2 bases from J, the junction contained 7 bases not matched to a gene. Germline-derived CDR1 and CDR2 are DFQATT and SNEGSKA (reference sequence). This CDR3 has 16 residues. CDR3: CSARDMSGGRQETQYF. CDR3 nucleotides: TGCAGTGCTAGAGATATGAGCGGGGGGCGGCAAGAGACCCAGTACTTC.

In this sample, this clonotype turned up many times. The chain uses TRBV12-3 or TRBV12-4 and TRBJ1-3, with D hard to call. Deletions cut 5 bases from V and 5 bases from J, with 7 bases between. The CDR3 extends over 12 amino acids. The CDR3 DNA follows: TGTGCCAGCAGTGGAGGGAGAAACACCATATATTTT. Translating it yields CASSGGRNTIYF.

Here the CDR3 reads CASWEQGFRGYTF. The CDR3 bases are TGTGCCAGCTGGGAACAGGGTTTCCGTGGCTACACCTTC. The gene calls are TRBV28 and TRBJ1-2; the D gene is possibly TRBD1 (6 bases). Looked up from germline, CDR1 is MDHEN and CDR2 is SYDVKM. V was trimmed by 8 bases and J by 7 bases, leaving 17 bases between them. This CDR3 is 13 amino acids long.

This chain connects TRBV21-1 to TRBJ1-5. TRBV21-1 is noted as a pseudogene. The length of the CDR3 is 11 residues. The CDR3 region has the DNA TGTGCCAGCAGCAATACACGGCCCCAGCATTTT. Its translation: CASSNTRPQHF.

The chain couples TRBV10-3 to TRBJ2-7; TRBD1 matches at 8 bases. J was trimmed by 3 bases and V by 10 bases; bases with no gene match: 8. Germline V gene sequence: CDR1 ENHRY, CDR2 SYGVKD. This CDR3 spans 13 amino acids. In nucleotides, the CDR3 is TGTGCCACCCTCAGACAGGGGAACTACGAGCAGTACTTC. Protein: CATLRQGNYEQYF.

Only a few counts were recorded for this clonotype. The chain is built from TRBV7-2 and TRBJ2-3, with D hard to call. The CDR3 runs 16 residues. V lost 1 base, J lost 2 bases, and 13 bases lay in between. Germline CDR1 and CDR2: SGHTA and FQGNSA. CDR3 residues: CASSLVVERPTDTQYF. CDR3 DNA sequence: TGTGCCAGCAGCTTAGTGGTCGAGAGACCCACAGATACGCAGTATTTT.

This clonotype turned up a few times. The rearrangement joins TRBV6-5 to TRBJ2-4, with D unclear. This CDR3 is 13 amino acids long. Germline V lookup: CDR1 MNHEY, CDR2 SVGAGI. Deletions cut 0 bases from V and 3 bases from J, with 3 bases between. This chain's CDR3 is CASSYSDKNIQYF. The CDR3 nucleotides read TGTGCCAGCAGTTACTCCGACAAAAACATTCAGTACTTC.

This clonotype showed up many times. The rearrangement uses TRBV20-1 and TRBJ2-3, with TRBD2 identical over 10 bases. The CDR3 consists of 14 residues. Germline assignment: CDR1 DFQATT and CDR2 SNEGSKA (reference sequence). After removal of 5 bases from V and 3 bases from J, the junction contained 5 bases not matched to a gene. CDR3 nucleotide sequence: TGCAGTGCTCTAGCGGGGGATGTTACAGATACGCAGTATTTT. Protein product: CSALAGDVTDTQYF.

This clonotype was observed a few times. The chain recombines TRBV28 with TRBJ1-1; no clear D. Trimming pared 3 bases from V and 3 bases from J, leaving 8 bases between. Looked up from germline, CDR1 is MDHEN and CDR2 is SYDVKM. There are 13 residues in the CDR3. Here the CDR3 reads CASSFARHTEAFF. CDR3 nucleotide sequence: TGTGCCAGCAGTTTCGCCAGGCACACTGAAGCTTTCTTT.

The genes are TRBV29-1 and TRBJ1-2; tentatively, D is TRBD1 (6 bases). CDR1 and CDR2 (germline): SQVTM, ANQGSEA. CDR3 length equals 15 residues. Trimming left V 7 bases short and J 9 bases short, with 27 bases between. CDR3 nucleotide sequence: TGCAGCGCCTTCGGGGGGCTATATGCCTCCTGGAGCTACACCTTC. Its protein product is CSAFGGLYASWSYTF. Using reference TRBV29-1 and TRBJ1-2 for the parts outside the CDR3, the full variable domain is SAVISQKPSRDICQRGTSLTIQCQVDSQVTMMFWYRQQPGQSLTLIATANQGSEATYESGFVIDKFPISRPNLTFSTLTVSNMSPEDSSIYLCSAFGGLYASWSYTFGSGTRLTVV.

This clonotype was observed a few times. The chain joins TRBV5-1 to TRBJ2-5, with TRBD1 matching over 8 bases. V gave up 2 bases and J gave up 5 bases; unmatched junction bases: 8. Germline CDR1 is SGHRS and CDR2 is YFSETQ. The CDR3 is 15 residues long. The CDR3 DNA sequence: TGCGCCAGCAGCTTTAGGACAGGGAGGATGGAGACCCAGTACTTC. Amino acid sequence: CASSFRTGRMETQYF. Full variable domain (remainder filled in from reference TRBV5-1 and TRBJ2-5): KAGVTQTPRYLIKTRGQQVTLSCSPISGHRSVSWYQQTPGQGLQFLFEYFSETQRNKGNFPGRFSGRQFSNSRSEMNVSTLELGDSALYLCASSFRTGRMETQYFGPGTRLLVL.

This chain joins TRBV29-1 and TRBJ2-7, with D uncertain. There are 12 residues in the CDR3. Germline V gene sequence: CDR1 SQVTM, CDR2 ANQGSEA. Trimming pared 5 bases from V and 6 bases from J, leaving 14 bases between. The chain's CDR3 is CSVFVGLREQYV. CDR3 nucleotides: TGCAGCGTTTTTGTGGGCCTGCGCGAGCAGTACGTC.

This clonotype was recorded a few times. The rearrangement links TRBV5-1 to TRBJ2-1, with a weak D call TRBD1 (7 bases). The CDR3 spans 13 residues. V dropped 3 bases and J dropped 6 bases, with 10 bases sitting between them. The germline V gene has CDR1 SGHRS and CDR2 YFSETQ. CDR3 residues: CASSSGDSNEQFF. The CDR3, as DNA: TGCGCCAGCAGCTCGGGGGACAGCAATGAGCAGTTCTTC.

This chain joins TRBV6-1 and TRBJ2-7; D is possibly TRBD1 or TRBD2 (6 bases each). Germline CDR1 reads MNHNS; CDR2 reads SASEGT. This CDR3 region has 14 residues. Trimming took 6 bases from V and 5 from J, leaving 17 bases between them. The CDR3 DNA follows: TGTGCCAGCAGAAGTTCTACAGGGAGGAACGAGCAGTACTTC. Residues: CASRSSTGRNEQYF.

This clonotype showed up many times. The chain recombines TRBV20-1 with TRBJ2-3; no clear D. CDR3 size: 13 residues. The germline V gene encodes CDR1 DFQATT and CDR2 SNEGSKA (reference sequence). V was trimmed by 3 bases and J by 2 bases, leaving 9 bases between them. As DNA, the CDR3 is TGCAGTGCTAGCGGCCGGACCACAGATACGCAGTATTTT. Protein sequence: CSASGRTTDTQYF.